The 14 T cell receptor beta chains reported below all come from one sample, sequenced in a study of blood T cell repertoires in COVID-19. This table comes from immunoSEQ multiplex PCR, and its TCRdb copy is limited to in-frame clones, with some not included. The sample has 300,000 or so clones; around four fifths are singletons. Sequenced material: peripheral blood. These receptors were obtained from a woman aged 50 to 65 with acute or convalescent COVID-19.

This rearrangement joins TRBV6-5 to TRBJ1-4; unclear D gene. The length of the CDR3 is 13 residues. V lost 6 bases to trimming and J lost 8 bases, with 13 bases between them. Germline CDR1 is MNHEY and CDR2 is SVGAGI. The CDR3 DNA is TGTGCCAGCAGCCGGACTGGTCTAGAAAAACTGTTTTTT. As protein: CASSRTGLEKLFF.

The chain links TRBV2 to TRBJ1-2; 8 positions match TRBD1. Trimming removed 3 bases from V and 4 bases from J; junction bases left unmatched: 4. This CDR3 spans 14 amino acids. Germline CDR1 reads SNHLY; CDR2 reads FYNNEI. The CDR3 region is CASSDRGQVYGYTF. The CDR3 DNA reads TGTGCCAGCAGTGACAGGGGGCAAGTCTATGGCTACACCTTC.

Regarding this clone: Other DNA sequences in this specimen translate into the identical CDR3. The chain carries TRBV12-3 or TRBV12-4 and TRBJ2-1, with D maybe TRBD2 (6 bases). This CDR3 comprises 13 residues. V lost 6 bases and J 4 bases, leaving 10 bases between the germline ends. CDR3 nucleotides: TGTGCCAGCAGCCCCGGACTATACAATGAGCAGTTCTTC. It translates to CASSPGLYNEQFF.

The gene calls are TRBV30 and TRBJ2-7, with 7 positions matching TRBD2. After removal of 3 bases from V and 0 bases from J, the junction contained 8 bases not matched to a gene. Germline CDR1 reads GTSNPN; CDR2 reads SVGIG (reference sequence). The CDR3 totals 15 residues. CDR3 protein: CAWSAWGGSSYEQYF. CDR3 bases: TGTGCCTGGAGCGCCTGGGGGGGTAGCTCCTACGAGCAGTACTTC.

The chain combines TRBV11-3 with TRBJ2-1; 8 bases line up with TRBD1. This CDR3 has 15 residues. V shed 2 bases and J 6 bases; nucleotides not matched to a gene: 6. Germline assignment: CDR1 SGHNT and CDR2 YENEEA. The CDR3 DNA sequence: TGTGCCAGCAGCTTACGACAGGGGATGGCCAATGAGCAGTTCTTC. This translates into CASSLRQGMANEQFF.

CDR3 in DNA: TGTGCCAGCAGCCCACGAGACAGTGCAAACTATGGCTACACCTTC. Protein: CASSPRDSANYGYTF. The gene calls are TRBV3-1 (or the pseudogene TRBV3-2) and TRBJ1-2; D is perhaps TRBD1 (5 bases). V dropped 4 bases and J dropped 2 bases, with 14 bases sitting between them. Germline-derived CDR1 and CDR2 are LGHDT and YNNKEL (reference sequence). The CDR3 sequence is 15 residues long.

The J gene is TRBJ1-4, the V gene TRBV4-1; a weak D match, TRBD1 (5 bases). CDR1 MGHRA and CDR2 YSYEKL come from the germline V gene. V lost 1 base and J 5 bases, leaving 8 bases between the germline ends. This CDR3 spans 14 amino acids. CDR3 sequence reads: CASSQARQNEKLFF. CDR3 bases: TGCGCCAGCAGCCAAGCGAGACAGAATGAAAAACTGTTTTTT.

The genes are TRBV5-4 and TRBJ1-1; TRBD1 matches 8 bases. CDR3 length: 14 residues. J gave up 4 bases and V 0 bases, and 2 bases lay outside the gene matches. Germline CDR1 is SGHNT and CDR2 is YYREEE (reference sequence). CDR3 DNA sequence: TGTGCCAGCAGCTTGGCCAGGGGGCTCACTGAAGCTTTCTTT. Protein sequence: CASSLARGLTEAFF. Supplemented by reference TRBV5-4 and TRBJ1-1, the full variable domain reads ETGVTQSPTHLIKTRGQQVTLRCSSQSGHNTVSWYQQALGQGPQFIFQYYREEENGRGNFPPRFSGLQFPNYSSELNVNALELDDSALYLCASSLARGLTEAFFGQGTRLTVV.

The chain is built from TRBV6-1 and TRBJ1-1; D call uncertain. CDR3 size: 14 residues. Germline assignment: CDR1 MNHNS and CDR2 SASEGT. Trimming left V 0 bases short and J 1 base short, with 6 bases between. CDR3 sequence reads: CASSEAGKNTEAFF. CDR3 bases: TGTGCCAGCAGTGAAGCCGGGAAGAACACTGAAGCTTTCTTT.

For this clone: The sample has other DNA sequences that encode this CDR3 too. The CDR3 sequence is CSVEGDRAYEQYF. CDR3 nucleotides: TGCAGCGTTGAAGGGGACAGAGCCTACGAGCAGTACTTC. The V call is TRBV29-1, the J call TRBJ2-7; 7 positions agree with TRBD1. Germline V CDR1 and CDR2: SQVTM, ANQGSEA. V shed 1 base and J 2 bases; nucleotides not matched to a gene: 2. This CDR3 has 13 residues.

DNA for the CDR3: TGTGCCACACAAAACACACAGGGCACTGAAGCTTTCTTT. Translation: CATQNTQGTEAFF. J is TRBJ1-1 and V is TRBV3-1 (or the pseudogene TRBV3-2); a weak D match, TRBD1 (6 bases). The CDR3 is made up of 13 amino acids. Germline V lookup: CDR1 LGHDT, CDR2 YNNKEL (reference sequence). The V end was cut by 10 bases, the J end by 4 bases, with 16 bases between.

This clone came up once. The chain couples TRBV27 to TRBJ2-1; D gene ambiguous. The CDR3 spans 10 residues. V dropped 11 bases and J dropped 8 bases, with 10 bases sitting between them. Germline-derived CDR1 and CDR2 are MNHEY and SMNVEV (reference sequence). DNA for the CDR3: TGTGCCGCAGGATTGGATGAGCAGTTCTTC. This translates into CAAGLDEQFF.

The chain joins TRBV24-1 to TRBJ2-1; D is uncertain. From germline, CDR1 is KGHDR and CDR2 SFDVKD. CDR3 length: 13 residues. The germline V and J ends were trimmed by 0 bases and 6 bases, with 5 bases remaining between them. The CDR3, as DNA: TGTGCCACCAGTGATTTGAACAGCAATGAGCAGTTCTTC. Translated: CATSDLNSNEQFF.

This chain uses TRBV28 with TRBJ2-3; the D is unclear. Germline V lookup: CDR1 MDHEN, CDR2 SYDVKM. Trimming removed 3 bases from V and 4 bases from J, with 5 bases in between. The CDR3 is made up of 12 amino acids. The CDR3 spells CASSLSADTQYF. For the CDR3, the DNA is TGTGCCAGCAGTTTGTCGGCAGATACGCAGTATTTT.